The 20 T cell receptor beta chains in this list originate from one sample, sequenced in a study of graft-versus-host responses after intestinal transplantation. Their antigens are not known. Sequencing was performed with immunoSEQ multiplex PCR; in TCRdb, only in-frame clones are kept and a portion is missing. This repertoire shows roughly 80,000 clones, more than 75% found once; its top ten account for about 8%. This specimen consisted of unstimulated CD8+ T cells sorted from spleen or lymph node cells, obtained before transplant. Source of these receptors: a human donor who was the organ donor for an intestinal transplant.

This chain joins TRBV5-1 and TRBJ2-1; D might be TRBD2 (6 bases). The CDR3 runs to 15 residues. Germline values: CDR1 SGHRS, CDR2 YFSETQ. Trimming shortened V by 4 bases and J by 6 bases, and 17 bases separated the two germline ends. CDR3 sequence: CASSITASAANEQFF. CDR3 coding DNA: TGCGCCAGCAGCATTACGGCTAGCGCGGCCAATGAGCAGTTCTTC.

The gene calls are TRBV15 and TRBJ2-6, with D unresolved. Germline V lookup: CDR1 LNHNV, CDR2 YYDKDF (reference sequence). The CDR3 length is 15 residues. V was clipped by 6 bases and J by 0 bases, with 9 bases between them. CDR3 DNA: TGTGCCACCAGTCTCCAGTCCTCTGGGGCCAACGTCCTGACTTTC. This encodes CATSLQSSGANVLTF.

This sequence joins TRBV11-2 and TRBJ1-1; D not resolved. With 7 bases removed from V and 0 bases from J, the gap between germline ends came to 3 bases. Germline V gives CDR1 SGHAT, CDR2 FQNNGV. There are 11 residues in the CDR3. The CDR3 bases are TGTGCCAGCAACGTGAACACTGAAGCTTTCTTT. Protein product: CASNVNTEAFF.

The V call is TRBV4-2, the J call TRBJ1-5; TRBD1 is a possible D gene (5 bases). Trimming took 1 base from V and 5 from J, leaving 12 bases between them. This CDR3 region has 15 residues. CDR1 and CDR2 (germline): LGHNA, YNFKEQ. The CDR3 DNA follows: TGTGCCAGCAGCCAAGTTGGGCAGGGTGATCAGCCCCAGCATTTT. Translation: CASSQVGQGDQPQHF.

The chain has TRBV4-1 and TRBJ2-7; D is perhaps TRBD2 (6 bases). The germline gives CDR1 MGHRA, CDR2 YSYEKL. Trimming took off 2 bases at V and 7 bases at J, with 18 bases between the two ends. The CDR3 length is 15 residues. The CDR3 loop reads CASSQYQGSRGEQYF. CDR3 coding DNA: TGCGCCAGCAGCCAATATCAGGGTAGCCGGGGGGAGCAGTACTTC.

This clone was found many times. The chain has TRBV7-9 and TRBJ1-2; D gene ambiguous. Between the trimmed V and J ends, which lost 4 bases and 4 bases, there was a span of 10 bases. There are 13 residues in the CDR3. Germline V gives CDR1 SEHNR, CDR2 FQNEAQ (reference sequence). The CDR3 DNA sequence: TGTGCCAGCAGCTCGGGAGCTTTCTATGGCTACACCTTC. Its translation: CASSSGAFYGYTF.

This chain links TRBV19 with TRBJ1-2; no clear D. The V and J ends lost 8 bases and 1 base respectively, with 8 bases between them. CDR1 LNHDA and CDR2 SQIVND come from the germline V gene (reference sequence). This CDR3 contains 12 residues. CDR3 protein: CASGSLNYGYTF. CDR3 DNA sequence: TGTGCCAGTGGATCACTTAACTATGGCTACACCTTC.

The rearrangement uses TRBV5-6 and TRBJ1-1; TRBD1 might be the D (5 bases). The germline CDR1 and CDR2 sequences are SGHDT and YYEEEE. V was cut by 4 bases and J by 7 bases, with 23 bases left in between. The CDR3 length is 16 residues. CDR3 protein: CASSRIPPNRDFEAFF. The CDR3 DNA reads TGTGCCAGCAGCCGAATCCCCCCAAACCGGGACTTTGAAGCTTTCTTT.

V gene TRBV6-6 combines with J gene TRBJ2-5; no firm D call. The CDR3 spans 14 residues. The germline CDR1 and CDR2 sequences are MNHNY and SVGAGI (reference sequence). The germline V and J ends were trimmed by 7 bases and 2 bases, with 14 bases remaining between them. The CDR3 sequence: CASNYKGPQETQYF. The CDR3 coding sequence is TGTGCCAGCAACTACAAGGGCCCGCAAGAGACCCAGTACTTC.

The chain employs TRBV27 and TRBJ2-3; 7 nucleotides line up with TRBD1. The V and J ends lost 4 bases and 1 base, in that order; junction bases with no gene match: 14. CDR1 and CDR2 from the germline V gene are MNHEY and SMNVEV (reference sequence). The length of the CDR3 is 18 residues. As DNA, the CDR3 is TGTGCCAGCAGTTCCCCTCCGACAGGGTTTCTTGGCACAGATACGCAGTATTTT. Amino acid sequence: CASSSPPTGFLGTDTQYF.

This chain uses TRBV4-1 with TRBJ2-3, with unresolved D. From germline, CDR1 is MGHRA and CDR2 YSYEKL. V dropped 5 bases and J dropped 0 bases, with 12 bases sitting between them. This CDR3 contains 15 residues. CDR3 DNA sequence: TGCGCCAGCAGCACCGTGCCCTTGAGCACAGATACGCAGTATTTT. It translates to CASSTVPLSTDTQYF.

The rearrangement joins TRBV28 to TRBJ2-1, with TRBD1 matching 7 bases. The CDR3 consists of 13 residues. The germline V gene encodes CDR1 MDHEN and CDR2 SYDVKM. Losses at the gene ends were 5 bases for V and 6 bases for J; bases not matched to a gene: 4. The CDR3 nucleotides are TGTGCCAGCAGTCCGGGACAGACCAATGAGCAGTTCTTC. Translation: CASSPGQTNEQFF.

To note about this clone: Given a far larger clone just one base away, this is likely a sequencing read error. The chain carries TRBV6-5 and TRBJ2-3; 12 bases agree with TRBD1. Trimming cost V 5 bases and J 4 bases; bases outside gene matches: 1. Germline assignment: CDR1 MNHEY and CDR2 SVGAGI. This CDR3 spans 14 amino acids. CDR3 region: CASSGTGGADTQYF. DNA of the CDR3: TGTGCCAGCAGTGGGACAGGGGGCGCAGATACGCAGTATTTT.

The genes are TRBV7-9 and TRBJ2-7; no definite D call. Germline V lookup: CDR1 SEHNR, CDR2 FQNEAQ (reference sequence). The CDR3 spans 15 residues. With 0 bases removed from V and 3 bases from J, the gap between germline ends came to 12 bases. CDR3 sequence reads: CASSLARGGIYEQYF. DNA for the CDR3: TGTGCCAGCAGCTTAGCGCGAGGCGGTATCTACGAGCAGTACTTC.

The CDR3 DNA reads TGCGCCAGCAACACGAAGGGGACTGAAGCTTTCTTT. This sequence encodes CASNTKGTEAFF. The chain links TRBV10-2 to TRBJ1-1, with D perhaps matching TRBD1 (5 bases). CDR3 length: 12 residues. CDR1 is WSHSY, CDR2 SAAADI, per germline. The ends were cut back, 7 bases at V and 5 bases at J, with 11 bases in the middle.

The V gene is TRBV30, the J gene TRBJ2-2; D gene uncertain. Trimming cost V 4 bases and J 6 bases, with 18 bases left between them. In germline, CDR1 is GTSNPN, CDR2 SVGIG (reference sequence). The CDR3 loop spans 15 amino acids. DNA for the CDR3: TGTGCCTGGACTTTCAACGGGTTTTGGGCCGGGGAGCTGTTTTTT. This sequence encodes CAWTFNGFWAGELFF.

The rearrangement links TRBV2 to TRBJ2-1; D gene uncertain. Trimming stripped 1 base from V and 5 bases from J, with 12 bases between. Germline loops: CDR1 SNHLY, CDR2 FYNNEI. The CDR3 consists of 15 residues. This CDR3 reads CASSEGSGQNNEQFF. The CDR3 DNA reads TGTGCCAGCAGTGAAGGATCCGGGCAGAACAATGAGCAGTTCTTC. The complete variable domain, with remaining parts taken from reference TRBV2 and TRBJ2-1, reads EPEVTQTPSHQVTQMGQEVILRCVPISNHLYFYWYRQILGQKVEFLVSFYNNEISEKSEIFDDQFSVERPDGSNFTLKIRSTKLEDSAMYFCASSEGSGQNNEQFFGPGTRLTVL.

This rearrangement joins TRBV27 to TRBJ1-3; D call uncertain. The V end was cut by 10 bases, the J end by 7 bases, with 11 bases between. The CDR3 runs to 11 residues. CDR1 and CDR2 (germline): MNHEY, SMNVEV (reference sequence). This CDR3 reads CATTSGNTIYF. CDR3 in DNA: TGTGCCACCACGTCCGGTAACACCATATATTTT.

The chain links TRBV2 to TRBJ1-2; D unresolved. V shed 4 bases and J shed 8 bases, with 5 bases lying between them. The CDR3 runs to 10 residues. In germline, CDR1 is SNHLY, CDR2 FYNNEI. The DNA of the CDR3 is TGTGCCAGCAGTGCCGACGGCTACACCTTC. Translated: CASSADGYTF. Together with reference TRBV2 and TRBJ1-2, the CDR3 gives the full variable domain: EPEVTQTPSHQVTQMGQEVILRCVPISNHLYFYWYRQILGQKVEFLVSFYNNEISEKSEIFDDQFSVERPDGSNFTLKIRSTKLEDSAMYFCASSADGYTFGSGTRLTVV.

J is TRBJ2-5 and V is TRBV15, with unresolved D. This CDR3 contains 17 residues. V was clipped by 3 bases and J by 2 bases, with 19 bases between them. Germline values: CDR1 LNHNV, CDR2 YYDKDF (reference sequence). DNA for the CDR3: TGTGCCACCAGCAGGAGCTTGGACGCCGCGGAACAAGAGACCCAGTACTTC. Translating it yields CATSRSLDAAEQETQYF.